The rows below give T cell receptor beta chains drawn from one sample of a study of T cells in Graves' hyperthyroidism and ophthalmopathy. From the multiplex PCR reads, TCRdb called clonotypes with MiXCR, one entry per CDR3 protein. Among 550,000 to 800,000 distinct CDR3 sequences listed, 17% were seen once. Input material: blood. These receptors were taken from a middle-aged man with Graves' hyperthyroidism. The CDR3 runs from the conserved cysteine through the conserved F or W. Some rows mark clone size as missing; the rest say once, few, many or name a class of expanded clone.

many	TRBV10-3	TRBJ1-5	CAISGGGTGVQPQHF
NA	TRBV7-7	TRBJ2-5	CAGSFRDRGSETQYF
many	TRBV7-9	TRBJ2-3	CASSPGLAGVRDTQYF
many	TRBV28	TRBJ1-2	CASSGGQGNYGYTF
NA	TRBV28	TRBJ2-7	CASLLSGRYEQYF
many	TRBV12-5	TRBJ2-5	CASAIGDSSGTQYF
many	TRBV27	TRBJ1-1	CASSGGGAGNTEAFF
NA	TRBV3-1	TRBJ2-2	CASSHLGLAGDTGELFF
few	TRBV25-1	TRBJ1-1	CASSADTRAAFF
NA	TRBV28	TRBJ1-6	CASSLHLNNSPLHF
many	TRBV2	TRBJ2-3	CASSSDPKREATDTQYF
NA	TRBV29-1	TRBJ1-3	CSARGGTPGNTIYF
many	TRBV28	TRBJ1-6	CASSLDTRIAPLHF
few	TRBV20-1	TRBJ1-5	CSARRGDINQPQHF
NA	TRBV7-9	TRBJ2-7	CASSYSLRELSEQYF
many	TRBV12-3/TRBV12-4	TRBJ2-1	CASSLTGGGYNEQFF
NA	TRBV7-8	TRBJ2-2	CASSSGSGLAIGELFF
many	TRBV2	TRBJ2-3	CASTFDRVGTDTQYF
many	TRBV27	TRBJ1-4	CASSYQLNEKLFF
many	TRBV6-1	TRBJ2-7	CASSDEGSSYEQYF
NA	TRBV20-1	TRBJ1-5	CSARDPGQGYQPQHF
many	TRBV12-3/TRBV12-4	TRBJ2-2	CASSLWGGTGELFF
NA	TRBV6-2/TRBV6-3	TRBJ2-6	CASRPREWSGANVLTF
NA	TRBV20-1	TRBJ2-7	CSAREAYEQYF
many	TRBV11-1	TRBJ2-7	CASSFGLAGVTGEQYF
many	TRBV2	TRBJ1-1	CASRPTGLGLAFF
few	TRBV2	TRBJ2-1	CARTGQPYNEQFF
few	TRBV7-9	TRBJ2-3	CASRDYGTGGTDTQYF
many	TRBV7-8	TRBJ2-7	CASSLRTAYEQYF
many	TRBV28	TRBJ2-7	CASSLGTSASYEQYF
NA	TRBV20-1	TRBJ1-6	CSARGSTGWTNSPLHF
few	TRBV28	TRBJ2-5	CASLRTGGGETQYF
many	TRBV18	TRBJ2-5	CASSRDNGETQYF
many	TRBV27	TRBJ2-5	CATRLTVEGETQYF
many	TRBV19	TRBJ1-1	CASSTNQGNTEAFF
many	TRBV12-3/TRBV12-4	TRBJ2-2	CASSLSTGSTGELFF
many	TRBV6-1	TRBJ2-7	CASSSILRDSGYEQYF
few	TRBV14	TRBJ2-1	CASSQDGEHLEQFF
many	TRBV28	TRBJ1-4	CASSFAGATNEKLFF